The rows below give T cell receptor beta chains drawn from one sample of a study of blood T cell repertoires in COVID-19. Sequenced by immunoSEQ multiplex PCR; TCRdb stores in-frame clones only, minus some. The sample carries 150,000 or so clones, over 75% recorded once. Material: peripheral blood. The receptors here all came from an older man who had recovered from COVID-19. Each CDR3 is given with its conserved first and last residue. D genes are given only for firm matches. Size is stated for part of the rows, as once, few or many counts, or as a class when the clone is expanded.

CASNLGAQPQHF TGTGCCAGCAACCTTGGAGCTCAGCCCCAGCATTTT . TRBV19 . TRBJ1-5
CASRTGREQYF TGTGCCAGCAGAACAGGGCGCGAGCAGTACTTC . TRBV27 . TRBJ2-7
CASSPRQTANTEAFF TGCGCCAGCAGCCCCCGCCAGACAGCAAACACTGAAGCTTTCTTT . TRBV5-1 . TRBJ1-1
CASSHLAGTGELFF TGTGCCAGCAGCCATCTAGCGGGCACCGGGGAGCTGTTTTTT TRBD2 TRBV3-1/TRBV3-2 . TRBJ2-2
CASSPTGTGVEQYF TGTGCCAGCTCACCGACCGGGACAGGCGTCGAGCAGTACTTC TRBD1 TRBV18 . TRBJ2-7
CASSSSRTSGSSYEQYF TGTGCCAGCAGCTCTTCGAGGACTAGCGGTAGCTCCTACGAGCAGTACTTC TRBD2 TRBV7-2 few TRBJ2-7
CASSERTDNSPLHF TGTGCCAGCAGCGAAAGGACAGATAATTCACCCCTCCACTTT . TRBV3-1/TRBV3-2 . TRBJ1-6
CASSLGLAGDEQFF TGTGCCAGCAGCCTGGGACTAGCGGGTGATGAGCAGTTCTTC TRBD2 TRBV11-1 . TRBJ2-1
CASSVVVGTANEKLFF TGTGCCAGCAGCGTAGTTGTTGGGACAGCTAATGAAAAACTGTTTTTT TRBD1 TRBV9 . TRBJ1-4
CASSPGLAGGRNEQFF TGTGCCAGCAGCCCAGGACTAGCGGGAGGGCGGAATGAGCAGTTCTTC TRBD2 TRBV5-4 . TRBJ2-1
CASSEGLEGWNEQFF TGTGCCAGCAGTGAAGGACTAGAAGGTTGGAATGAGCAGTTCTTC . TRBV2 . TRBJ2-1
CASSWTGTGGRNTIYF TGTGCCAGCAGCTGGACCGGGACAGGAGGGCGAAACACCATATATTTT TRBD1 TRBV7-9 . TRBJ1-3
CASSEGASGDNEQFF TGTGCCAGCAGTGAAGGTGCTAGCGGAGACAATGAGCAGTTCTTC TRBD2 TRBV6-1 . TRBJ2-1
CASSLASGETQYF TGTGCCAGCTCCCTCGCGAGCGGGGAGACCCAGTACTTC . TRBV18 . TRBJ2-5
CASNKVSGENSPLHF TGTGCCAGTAATAAGGTGTCCGGGGAAAATTCACCCCTCCACTTT . TRBV19 . TRBJ1-6
CASSSPGLGYEQYF TGTGCCAGCAGCTCTCCAGGACTAGGCTACGAGCAGTACTTC TRBD2 TRBV7-9 . TRBJ2-7
CASSQDRAGNSPLHF TGTGCCAGCAGCCAGGACAGAGCCGGTAATTCACCCCTCCACTTT . TRBV4-2 . TRBJ1-6
CAWSRGALNEQFF TGTGCCTGGAGTAGGGGTGCCCTTAATGAGCAGTTCTTC . TRBV30 . TRBJ2-1
CASSGAGNTGELFF TGTGCCAGTTCGGGAGCGGGGAACACCGGGGAGCTGTTTTTT . TRBV6-6 . TRBJ2-2
CASSLWGGITNEKLFF TGTGCCAGCAGTTTGTGGGGGGGGATAACTAATGAAAAACTGTTTTTT . TRBV27 . TRBJ1-4
CASGVGTPTYNEQFF TGTGCCAGCGGGGTCGGGACACCCACCTACAATGAGCAGTTCTTC . TRBV2 . TRBJ2-1
CSYLGAKNIQYF TGCAGCTATCTCGGGGCCAAAAACATTCAGTACTTC . TRBV29-1 . TRBJ2-4
CASSPRGREQYF TGTGCCAGCAGCCCCAGAGGTCGGGAGCAGTACTTC . TRBV7-2 . TRBJ2-7
CASSELGTAGEQFF TGTGCCAGCAGTGAATTGGGGACAGCGGGTGAGCAGTTCTTC . TRBV6-1 . TRBJ2-1
CASSSKVGQPQHF TGTGCCAGCAGTTCCAAGGTCGGGCAGCCCCAGCATTTT . TRBV3-1/TRBV3-2 . TRBJ1-5
CASSSPSGDRGYEQYF TGTGCCAGCTCATCACCTAGCGGAGACCGAGGGTACGAGCAGTACTTC TRBD2 TRBV18 . TRBJ2-7
CASSQVSGRESDTQYF TGTGCCAGCAGCCAGGTTAGCGGGAGGGAGTCAGATACGCAGTATTTT TRBD2 TRBV4-2 . TRBJ2-3
CASSQGHLTYNEQFF TGTGCCAGCAGCCAAGGACATCTAACCTACAATGAGCAGTTCTTC . TRBV7-9 . TRBJ2-1
CASSLGWGGDARETQYF TGTGCCAGCAGTTTGGGCTGGGGGGGCGACGCAAGAGAGACCCAGTACTTC . TRBV6-8 once TRBJ2-5
CASSSGAGANTDTQYF TGTGCCAGCAGCTCGGGAGCGGGAGCAAACACAGATACGCAGTATTTT TRBD2 TRBV11-3 few TRBJ2-3
CASSPAGNNEQFF TGTGCCAGCAGCCCAGCGGGGAACAATGAGCAGTTCTTC TRBD2 TRBV6-5 . TRBJ2-1
CASSSTGGKLIGSPLHF TGTGCCAGCAGTTCGACAGGGGGCAAACTAATAGGTTCACCCCTCCACTTT TRBD1 TRBV7-9 . TRBJ1-6
CASSYGSVNEQFF TGTGCCAGTAGTTACGGGAGCGTCAATGAGCAGTTCTTC . TRBV19 few TRBJ2-1
CSVEFPLAGAKNIQYF TGCAGCGTTGAATTCCCACTAGCGGGAGCCAAAAACATTCAGTACTTC TRBD2 TRBV29-1 few TRBJ2-4
CASSSGTNYGYTF TGTGCCAGCAGCTCGGGAACTAACTATGGCTACACCTTC . TRBV28 . TRBJ1-2
CASSLPLAGGRNEQYF TGTGCCAGCAGTTTACCCCTAGCGGGAGGGCGAAACGAGCAGTACTTC TRBD2 TRBV27 . TRBJ2-7
CSVAGLAANNEQYF TGCAGCGTTGCAGGACTAGCCGCGAACAACGAGCAGTACTTC TRBD2 TRBV29-1 . TRBJ2-7
CASSPMGQGGGELFF TGTGCCAGCAGCCCTATGGGACAGGGGGGCGGGGAGCTGTTTTTT TRBD1 TRBV3-1/TRBV3-2 . TRBJ2-2
CSAKTGTQHF TGCAGTGCTAAGACAGGGACCCAGCATTTT TRBD1 TRBV20-1 . TRBJ1-5
CASSYSRPGGPDTQYF TGTGCCAGCAGTTACTCGAGACCAGGGGGGCCAGATACGCAGTATTTT . TRBV6-6 . TRBJ2-3
CASSPLRGATDTQYF TGCGCCAGCAGTCCTCTCAGGGGAGCCACAGATACGCAGTATTTT . TRBV4-1 . TRBJ2-3
CASSPGAGGGRETQYF TGTGCCAGCAGCCCAGGAGCGGGAGGGGGAAGGGAGACCCAGTACTTC TRBD2 TRBV7-2 . TRBJ2-5
CARSWRQPLAKNIQYF TGTGCCAGAAGCTGGAGACAGCCTCTAGCCAAAAACATTCAGTACTTC . TRBV5-3 once TRBJ2-4